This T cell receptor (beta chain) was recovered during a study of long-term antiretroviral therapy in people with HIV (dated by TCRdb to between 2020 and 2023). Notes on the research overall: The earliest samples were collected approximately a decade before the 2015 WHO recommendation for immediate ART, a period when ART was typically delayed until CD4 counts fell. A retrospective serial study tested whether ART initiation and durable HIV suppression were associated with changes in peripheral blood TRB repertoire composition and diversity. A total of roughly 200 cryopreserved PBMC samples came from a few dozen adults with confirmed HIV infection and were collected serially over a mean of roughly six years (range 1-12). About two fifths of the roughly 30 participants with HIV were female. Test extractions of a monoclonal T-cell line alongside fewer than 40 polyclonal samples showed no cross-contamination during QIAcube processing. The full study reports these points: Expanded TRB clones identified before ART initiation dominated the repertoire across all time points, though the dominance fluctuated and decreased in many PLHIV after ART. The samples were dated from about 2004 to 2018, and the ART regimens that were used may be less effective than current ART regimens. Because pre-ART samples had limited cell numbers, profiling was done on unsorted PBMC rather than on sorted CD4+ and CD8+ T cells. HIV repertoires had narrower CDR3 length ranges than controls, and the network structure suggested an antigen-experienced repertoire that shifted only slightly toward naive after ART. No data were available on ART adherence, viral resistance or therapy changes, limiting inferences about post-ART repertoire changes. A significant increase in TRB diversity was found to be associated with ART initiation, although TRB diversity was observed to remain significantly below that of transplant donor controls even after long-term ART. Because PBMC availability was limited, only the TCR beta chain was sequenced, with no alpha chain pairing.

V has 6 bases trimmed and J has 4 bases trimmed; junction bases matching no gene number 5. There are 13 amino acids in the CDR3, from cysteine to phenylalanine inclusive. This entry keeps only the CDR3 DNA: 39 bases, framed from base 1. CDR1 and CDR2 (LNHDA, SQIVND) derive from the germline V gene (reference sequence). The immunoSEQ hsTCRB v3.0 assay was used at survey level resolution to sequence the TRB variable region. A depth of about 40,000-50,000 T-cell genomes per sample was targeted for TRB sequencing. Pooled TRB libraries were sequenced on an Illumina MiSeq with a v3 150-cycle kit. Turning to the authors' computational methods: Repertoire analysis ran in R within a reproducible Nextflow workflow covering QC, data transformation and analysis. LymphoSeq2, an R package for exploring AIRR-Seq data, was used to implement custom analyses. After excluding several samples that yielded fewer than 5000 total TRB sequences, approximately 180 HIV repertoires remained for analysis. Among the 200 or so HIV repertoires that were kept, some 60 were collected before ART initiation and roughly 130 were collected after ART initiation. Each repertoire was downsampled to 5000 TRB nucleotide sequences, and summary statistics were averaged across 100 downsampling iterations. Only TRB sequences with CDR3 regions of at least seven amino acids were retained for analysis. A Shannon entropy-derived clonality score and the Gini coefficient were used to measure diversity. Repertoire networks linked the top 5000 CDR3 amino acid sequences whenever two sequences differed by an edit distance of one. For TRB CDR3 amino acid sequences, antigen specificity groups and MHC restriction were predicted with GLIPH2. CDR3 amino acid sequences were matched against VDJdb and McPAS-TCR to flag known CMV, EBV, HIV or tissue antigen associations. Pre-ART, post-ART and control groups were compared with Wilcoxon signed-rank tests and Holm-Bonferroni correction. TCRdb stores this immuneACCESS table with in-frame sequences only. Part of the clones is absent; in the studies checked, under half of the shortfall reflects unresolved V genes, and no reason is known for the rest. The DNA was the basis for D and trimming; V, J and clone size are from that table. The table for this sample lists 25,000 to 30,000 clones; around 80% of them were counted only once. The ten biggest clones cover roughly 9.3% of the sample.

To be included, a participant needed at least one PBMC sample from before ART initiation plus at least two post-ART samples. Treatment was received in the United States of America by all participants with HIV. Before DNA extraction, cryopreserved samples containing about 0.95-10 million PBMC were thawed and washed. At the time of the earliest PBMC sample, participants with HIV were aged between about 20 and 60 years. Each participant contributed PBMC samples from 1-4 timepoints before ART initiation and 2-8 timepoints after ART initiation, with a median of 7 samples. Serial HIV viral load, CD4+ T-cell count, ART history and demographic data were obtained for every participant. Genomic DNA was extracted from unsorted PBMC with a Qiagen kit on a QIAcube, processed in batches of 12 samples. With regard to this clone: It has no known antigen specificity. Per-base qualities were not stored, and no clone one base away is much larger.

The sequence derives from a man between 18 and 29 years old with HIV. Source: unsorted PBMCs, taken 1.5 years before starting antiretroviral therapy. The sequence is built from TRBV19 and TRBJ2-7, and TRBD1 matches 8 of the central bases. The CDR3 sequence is CASSPGTGYEQYF. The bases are TGTGCCAGTAGCCCCGGGACAGGTTACGAGCAGTACTTC.